One and the same sample provided the 19 T cell receptor beta chains below, sequenced in a study of blood T cell repertoires in COVID-19. TCRdb keeps only in-frame clones here, not all; method: immunoSEQ multiplex PCR. This sample carries about 270,000 clones, under 95% of them seen once, and the ten largest clones take approximately 2.7%. The specimen was PBMCs or T cells enriched from blood (not recorded which). The origin of the receptors is a man between 35 and 55 years old who had been exposed to COVID-19.

The chain links TRBV3-1 (or the pseudogene TRBV3-2) to TRBJ1-2, with D perhaps matching TRBD1 (6 bases). Germline-derived CDR1 and CDR2 are LGHDT and YNNKEL (reference sequence). The CDR3 is made up of 13 amino acids. V gave up 3 bases and J gave up 8 bases, with 13 bases separating them. The DNA for the CDR3 is TGTGCCAGCAGCCATGGGACAAAGACGGGCTACACCTTC. It codes for CASSHGTKTGYTF.

This sequence joins TRBV23-1 and TRBJ1-2; TRBD1 aligns across 9 bases. TRBV23-1 is an open reading frame whose function is uncertain. The CDR3 runs to 13 residues. Trimming took 6 bases from V and 5 from J; bases not matched to a gene: 4. CDR3 amino acids: CASRLGQGYGYTF. As DNA, the CDR3 is TGCGCCAGCAGACTGGGACAGGGTTATGGCTACACCTTC.

This chain links TRBV28 with TRBJ1-1, with a tentative D call TRBD1 (5 bases). From germline, CDR1 is MDHEN and CDR2 SYDVKM. V was trimmed by 8 bases and J by 0 bases, leaving 16 bases between them. This CDR3 spans 15 amino acids. In DNA, the CDR3 is TGTGCCAGCGCAAATCGGGCAGGGATGAACACTGAAGCTTTCTTT. It translates to CASANRAGMNTEAFF.

The CDR3 is CASSLLPGQGTTGELFF. In nucleotides, the CDR3 is TGCGCCAGCAGCCTCTTACCGGGACAGGGGACTACCGGGGAGCTGTTTTTT. The J gene is TRBJ2-2, the V gene TRBV4-1; TRBD1 agrees at 10 bases. The V segment lost 4 bases and the J segment 5 bases; nucleotides outside the gene matches: 10. CDR1 and CDR2 (germline): MGHRA, YSYEKL. This CDR3 has 17 residues.

A remark on this clone: The sample carries other DNA sequences with the same CDR3. This chain uses TRBV19 with TRBJ1-2; 7 bases match TRBD1. Germline CDR1 LNHDA, CDR2 SQIVND (reference sequence). The CDR3 covers 14 residues. V lost 5 bases, J lost 4 bases, and 7 bases stayed unmatched. CDR3 bases: TGTGCCAGTAGTCTTCGGGACAGCTTCTATGGCTACACCTTC. Translated: CASSLRDSFYGYTF.

The chain couples TRBV3-1 (or the pseudogene TRBV3-2) to TRBJ2-7; 11 bases fit TRBD2. Looked up from germline, CDR1 is LGHDT and CDR2 is YNNKEL (reference sequence). The V and J ends lost 1 base and 2 bases, in that order; junction bases with no gene match: 7. This CDR3 region has 17 residues. The CDR3 sequence: CASSQGSLLAGAYEQYF. The CDR3 DNA follows: TGTGCCAGCAGCCAAGGCTCGCTACTAGCGGGAGCCTACGAGCAGTACTTC.

The table lists this clone with a count of one. This chain uses TRBV18 with TRBJ2-1, with a tentative D call TRBD2 (6 bases). Trimming shortened V by 3 bases and J by 10 bases, and 13 bases separated the two germline ends. This CDR3 region has 13 residues. Germline CDR1 is KGHSH and CDR2 is LQKENI. The CDR3 spells CASSPGTGGEQFF. DNA of the CDR3: TGTGCCAGCTCACCCGGGACTGGGGGAGAGCAGTTCTTC.

V gene TRBV9 combines with J gene TRBJ2-7, with D possibly TRBD2 on 6 matching bases. CDR1 is SGDLS and CDR2 is YYNGEE in the germline V gene. The V and J ends lost 0 bases and 2 bases respectively, with 12 bases between them. The CDR3 consists of 15 residues. The DNA of the CDR3 is TGTGCCAGCAGCGTAGGGGTAGCGGTTACCTACGAGCAGTACTTC. Its protein product is CASSVGVAVTYEQYF.

This chain uses TRBV6-1 with TRBJ1-5; TRBD1 matches 7 bases. This CDR3 comprises 15 residues. V shed 3 bases and J 3 bases; nucleotides not matched to a gene: 5. Germline V lookup: CDR1 MNHNS, CDR2 SASEGT. The CDR3 DNA sequence: TGTGCCAGCAGTGAGTTAGGGGGCCTCAATCAGCCCCAGCATTTT. It encodes CASSELGGLNQPQHF.

The chain combines TRBV3-1 (or the pseudogene TRBV3-2) with TRBJ1-6; D gene ambiguous. Germline loops: CDR1 LGHDT, CDR2 YNNKEL (reference sequence). The CDR3 totals 15 residues. Between the trimmed V and J ends, which lost 0 bases and 3 bases, there was a span of 6 bases. CDR3 residues: CASSQESVYNSPLHF. Here the CDR3 DNA reads TGTGCCAGCAGCCAAGAGTCAGTCTATAATTCACCCCTCCACTTT.

The rearrangement joins TRBV5-4 to TRBJ2-2, with 7 nucleotides matching TRBD1. The CDR3 is 16 residues long. Trimming removed 4 bases from V and 1 base from J; junction bases left unmatched: 7. CDR1 and CDR2 from the germline V gene are SGHNT and YYREEE (reference sequence). The CDR3, as DNA: TGTGCCAGCAGCCCTGGGACAGTGAAGAACACCGGGGAGCTGTTTTTT. This gives the protein CASSPGTVKNTGELFF.

The rearrangement uses TRBV28 and TRBJ1-1; weak D call: TRBD1 (6 bases). The CDR3 has 14 residues. Between the trimmed V and J ends, which lost 5 bases and 4 bases, there was a span of 14 bases. Germline assignment: CDR1 MDHEN and CDR2 SYDVKM. The DNA of the CDR3 is TGTGCCAGCAGTCCACACAGGGATATCACTGAAGCTTTCTTT. As protein: CASSPHRDITEAFF.

This chain links TRBV24-1 with TRBJ1-2; D is undetermined. The CDR3 consists of 14 residues. CDR1 is KGHDR and CDR2 is SFDVKD in the germline V gene. V was pared by 5 bases and J by 0 bases, with 9 bases between. CDR3 loop: CATSGATANYGYTF. As DNA, the CDR3 is TGTGCCACCAGTGGAGCAACTGCTAACTATGGCTACACCTTC.

V gene TRBV6-5 combines with J gene TRBJ2-3; TRBD2 matches at 11 bases. Germline lookup yields CDR1 MNHEY and CDR2 SVGAGI. V trimming: 0 bases; J trimming: 6 bases; junction bases outside the gene matches: 5. The CDR3 totals 16 residues. CDR3 nucleotides: TGTGCCAGCAGTTACTCACTAGCGGGAGTTACCGATACGCAGTATTTT. Protein product: CASSYSLAGVTDTQYF.

V and J are TRBV11-2 and TRBJ1-2; 8 bases match TRBD1. The ends lost 0 bases at V and 8 bases at J; junction bases unmatched: 8. Germline V CDR1 and CDR2: SGHAT, FQNNGV. This CDR3 contains 15 residues. The CDR3 DNA sequence: TGTGCCAGCAGCTTAGAGTCGGGCAGGGGGCGAGGCTACACCTTC. Its protein is CASSLESGRGRGYTF.

The chain joins TRBV6-5 to TRBJ2-5; D is unclear. Trimming left V 2 bases short and J 2 bases short, with 6 bases between. Germline-derived CDR1 and CDR2 are MNHEY and SVGAGI. This CDR3 comprises 13 residues. The CDR3 nucleotides read TGTGCCAGCAGTTACGAGGAACAAGAGACCCAGTACTTC. It encodes CASSYEEQETQYF.

The chain couples TRBV29-1 to TRBJ1-2, with D possibly matching TRBD1 (5 bases). V lost 2 bases to trimming and J lost 8 bases, with 12 bases between them. The CDR3 runs to 12 residues. Looked up from germline, CDR1 is SQVTM and CDR2 is ANQGSEA. This CDR3 is CSVERGMQGYTF. The CDR3 nucleotides are TGCAGCGTTGAAAGGGGTATGCAGGGCTACACCTTC.

The chain uses TRBV11-3 and TRBJ2-5; D unresolved. Germline V lookup: CDR1 SGHNT, CDR2 YENEEA. The CDR3 is made up of 13 amino acids. Trimming pared 4 bases from V and 2 bases from J, leaving 8 bases between. This CDR3 is CASSSYFQETQYF. The CDR3 nucleotides are TGTGCCAGCAGCTCGTACTTTCAAGAGACCCAGTACTTC.

The chain is built from TRBV21-1 and TRBJ2-7; the table's TRBD1 call for D was not verified on the DNA. TRBV21-1 counts as a pseudogene. This CDR3 is built from 13 residues. The CDR3 coding sequence is TGTGCCAGCAGCACATTAGGACAGGACGAGCAGTACTTC. Protein sequence: CASSTLGQDEQYF.